Included here is one TCR beta chain sequence, with context. Its specificity is unknown. Germline and junction disagree at one end, which may indicate a read error. Germline V CDR1 and CDR2: SGHRS, YFSETQ. The CDR3 contains 15 residues. The data are from a study of Ad26.COV2.S vaccination and SARS-CoV-2 variants. Overall study context: Enrollment placed the donor in the COV1001 Ad26.COV2.S trial arm.

Treatment defined: over 15 received Ad26.COV2.S at low or high dose, single or two shots; 5 received placebo; per-sample allocation not given. Vaccine and placebo recipients were sampled on day 63 after the first injection. Whole-study results and caveats: Breadth, reportedly substantial, characterized the spike-specific CD8+ and CD4+ T cell responses after vaccination.

TCRdb's table, derived via immunoSEQ multiplex PCR, lists solely in-frame clones and lacks some. The profile shows about 250,000 clones, 87% of them singletons. The chain joins TRBV5-1 to TRBJ2-5; 10 bases are shared with TRBD1. The sequencing used peripheral blood, collected in a trial of Ad26.COV2.S vaccine versus placebo. The origin of this receptor is a person aged 18 to 65 who received the Ad26.COV2.S COVID-19 vaccine or a placebo. DNA of the CDR3: TGCGCCAGCAGATTGGGGACAGGGGCACGAGAGACCCAGTACTTC. The encoded protein is CASRLGTGARETQYF.